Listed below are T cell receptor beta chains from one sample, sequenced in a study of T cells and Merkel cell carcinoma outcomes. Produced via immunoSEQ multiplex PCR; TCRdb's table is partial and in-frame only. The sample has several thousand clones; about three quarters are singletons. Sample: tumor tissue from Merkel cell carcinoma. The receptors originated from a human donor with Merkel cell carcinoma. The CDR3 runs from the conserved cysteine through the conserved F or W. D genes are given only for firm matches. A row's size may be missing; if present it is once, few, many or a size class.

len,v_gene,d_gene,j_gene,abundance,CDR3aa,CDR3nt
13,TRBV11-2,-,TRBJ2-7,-,CASSSRTILEQYF,TGTGCCAGCAGCTCGCGGACAATTCTCGAGCAGTACTTC
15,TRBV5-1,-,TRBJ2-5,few,CASSAYPSSQETQYF,TGCGCCAGCAGCGCCTATCCTAGCTCCCAAGAGACCCAGTACTTC
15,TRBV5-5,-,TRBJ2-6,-,CASSLDGFGANVLTF,TGTGCCAGCAGCTTGGATGGGTTTGGGGCCAACGTCCTGACTTTC
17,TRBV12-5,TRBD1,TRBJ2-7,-,CASGLPRPGQGAIEQYF,TGTGCTAGTGGTTTGCCAAGGCCGGGACAGGGGGCTATTGAGCAGTACTTC
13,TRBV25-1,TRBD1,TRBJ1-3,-,CASTTGLRNTIYF,TGTGCCAGTACGACAGGGTTGAGAAACACCATATATTTT
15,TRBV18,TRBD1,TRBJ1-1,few,CASSPKSGGFTEAFF,TGTGCCAGCTCACCAAAGTCAGGGGGTTTCACTGAAGCTTTCTTT
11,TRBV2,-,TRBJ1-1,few,CASSEAVQAFF,TGTGCCAGCAGTGAAGCGGTTCAAGCTTTCTTT
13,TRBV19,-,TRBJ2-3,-,CTSSSEATDTQYF,TGTACCAGTAGTTCCGAAGCCACAGATACGCAGTATTTT
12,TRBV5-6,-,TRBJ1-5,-,CASSLVNKPQHF,TGTGCCAGCAGCTTGGTGAATAAGCCCCAGCATTTT
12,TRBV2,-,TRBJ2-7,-,CASRTGSYEQYF,TGTGCCAGCAGGACCGGATCCTACGAGCAGTACTTC
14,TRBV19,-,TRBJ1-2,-,CASSMGRPEVGYTF,TGTGCCAGTAGTATGGGGAGACCCGAGGTGGGCTACACCTTC